This TCR beta chain was recorded in a study of response to subunit inactivated influenza vaccine. V lost 6 bases, J lost 0 bases, and 23 bases lay in between. Germline lookup yields CDR1 MNHEY and CDR2 SVGEGT. CDR3 size: 18 residues. Overall study findings and caveats: The authors offered the suggestion that each seasonal influenza vaccination recruits few new T cells.

TCRdb reprocessed the RT-PCR reads with MiXCR, giving one entry per CDR3 protein. This sample has about 190,000 distinct CDR3 sequences, with around an eighth found just once. This clonotype turned up a few times. Its target is unknown. The chain is built from TRBV6-2 or TRBV6-3 and TRBJ1-1, with D uncertain. The TCR sequence derives from a man aged 45-65 years who received an inactivated influenza vaccine. This sample comprised CD8+ T cells sorted from PBMCs, obtained approximately 5 days after vaccination. The CDR3 loop is CASSPYSITGAMNTEAFF. DNA for the CDR3: TGTGCCAGCAGCCCTTACTCGATAACGGGAGCCATGAACACTGAAGCTTTCTTT.